This TCR beta chain derives from a study of blood T cell repertoires in COVID-19. Whole-study context: The origin of the acute and convalescent COVID-19 samples was the United States, Italy and Spain. T cells, B-cell-depleted T cells, or PBMCs supplied cDNA or gDNA.

Original processing methods: Researchers report that nucleated cell counts were estimated from reference gene primer amplification. TCRdb keeps only in-frame clones here, not all; method: immunoSEQ multiplex PCR. That table is the source of V, J and clone size, and D and trimming were worked out from the DNA. Of about 88,000 clones in the sample, over 75% were seen once. With 3 bases clipped from V and 5 bases from J, the junction kept 9 bases outside the gene matches. The CDR3 consists of 17 residues. Germline V gene data show CDR1 as KGHDR and CDR2 as SFDVKD. The TCR sequence derives from an elderly man with acute or convalescent COVID-19. The chain joins TRBV24-1 to TRBJ2-1; TRBD2 matches at 10 bases. What was sequenced was peripheral blood. The CDR3 region is CATSDPYLAGVHNEQFF. CDR3 in DNA: TGTGCCACCAGTGATCCCTATCTAGCGGGAGTTCACAATGAGCAGTTCTTC.